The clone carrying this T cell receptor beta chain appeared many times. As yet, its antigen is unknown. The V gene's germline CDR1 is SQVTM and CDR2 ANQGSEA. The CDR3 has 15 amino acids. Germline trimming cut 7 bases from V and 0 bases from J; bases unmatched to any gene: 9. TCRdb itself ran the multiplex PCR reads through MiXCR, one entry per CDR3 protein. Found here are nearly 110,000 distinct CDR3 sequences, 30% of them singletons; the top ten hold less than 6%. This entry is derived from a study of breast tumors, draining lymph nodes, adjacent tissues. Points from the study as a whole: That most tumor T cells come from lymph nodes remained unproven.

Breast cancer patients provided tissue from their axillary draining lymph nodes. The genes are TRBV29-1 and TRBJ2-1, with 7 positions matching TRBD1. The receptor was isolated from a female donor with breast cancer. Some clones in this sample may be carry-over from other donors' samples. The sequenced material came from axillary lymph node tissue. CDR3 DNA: TGCAGCGCCCGGGACAGCTTAAGCTCCTACAATGAGCAGTTCTTC. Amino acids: CSARDSLSSYNEQFF.